This T cell receptor (beta chain) was found in a study of cytomegalovirus exposure and HLA in healthy donors. Study-wide findings and caveats: Most of the TCR beta V segments (in an earlier analysis) were productive either about 90% or about 30% of the time. In a later analysis, TCR association rates varied by HLA locus: DRB1 most, HLA-C fewest.

Germline CDR1 SEHNR, CDR2 FQNEAQ (reference sequence). The CDR3 totals 15 residues. Turning to this clone: The antigen is undetermined. Compared with germline, one end of the junction differs, possibly owing to a read error.

With 60 Vbeta and 13 Jbeta primers, the PCR was carried out. Sequencing used immunoSEQ multiplex PCR; TCRdb keeps in-frame clones, though not all of them. The sample consists of 200,000 to 250,000 clones, 75% to 90% of them appearing once. This receptor was obtained from a woman between 40 and 50 years old in good health and CMV-seronegative. J is TRBJ2-7 and V is TRBV7-9; TRBD1 agrees at 7 bases. The sequenced sample was PBMCs. In DNA, the CDR3 is TGTTCCAGCAGCTTAGCCGGGACAGTGGCCTACGAGCAGTACTTC. Protein sequence: CSSSLAGTVAYEQYF. Supplemented by reference TRBV7-9 and TRBJ2-7, the full variable domain reads DTGVSQNPRHKITKRGQNVTFRCDPISEHNRLYWYRQTLGQGPEFLTYFQNEAQLEKSRLLSDRFSAERPKGSFSTLEIQRTEQGDSAMYLCSSSLAGTVAYEQYFGPGTRLTVT.